This T cell receptor (beta chain) was captured by sequencing in a study of blood T cell repertoires in COVID-19. On the study more broadly: T cells, B-cell-depleted T cells, or PBMCs provided the cDNA or gDNA that served as material.

V lost 4 bases to trimming and J lost 5 bases, with 14 bases between them. CDR3 length equals 15 residues. CDR1 is SEHNR and CDR2 is FQNEAQ in the germline V gene (reference sequence). As processed by the authors: Estimated nucleated cell counts came from reference gene primer amplification. Sequenced by immunoSEQ multiplex PCR; TCRdb stores in-frame clones only, minus some. V, J and clone size reflect that table, while D and trimming were determined from the DNA. The top ten clones hold more than 1.4% of a sample with 250,000 to 350,000 clones, around 84% of them seen once. Seattle researchers signed up patients amid active infection and tracked them longitudinally.

Sequenced material: peripheral blood. V gene TRBV7-9 combines with J gene TRBJ1-4; D gene uncertain. This TCR was sampled from a human donor with COVID-19, enrolled during active disease. The donor label of this sample is uncertain. CDR3 in amino acids: CASSSGEGPNEKLFF. Here the CDR3 DNA reads TGTGCCAGCAGCTCAGGTGAAGGCCCGAATGAAAAACTGTTTTTT.